Listed below are T cell receptor beta chains from one sample, sequenced in a study of control samples from healthy donors and cancer patients. The table came from immunoSEQ multiplex PCR; TCRdb's copy has only in-frame clones and leaves some out. This repertoire shows some 120,000 clones, about 94% found once; its top ten account for about 3.6%. Sequenced material: blood. The receptors were gathered from a young man in good health. Both conserved end residues are part of each CDR3. A D gene is named only where the DNA matches it firmly. Size is stated for part of the rows, as once, few or many counts, or as a class when the clone is expanded.

DNA: TGCGCCAGCAGTGCCGGGACAGGATTCCTAGGTGGCTACACCTTC
CDR3: CASSAGTGFLGGYTF
D: TRBD1
V: TRBV10-1
size: .
J: TRBJ1-2

DNA: TGTGCCAGCTCACCTCCGGGACGGGGAAACACCGGGGAGCTGTTTTTT
CDR3: CASSPPGRGNTGELFF
D: .
V: TRBV18
size: .
J: TRBJ2-2

DNA: TGTGCCAGCAGATTCGGACAGCGGCGAGAGCCCCAGCATTTT
CDR3: CASRFGQRREPQHF
D: .
V: TRBV2
size: .
J: TRBJ1-5

DNA: TGTGCCAGCAGTCCGCGGCGACAGGCGGTCTCCTACAATGAGCAGTTCTTC
CDR3: CASSPRRQAVSYNEQFF
D: .
V: TRBV2
size: .
J: TRBJ2-1

DNA: TGTGCCAGCAGCCCACAATCGGGGGGCAATGAGCAGTTCTTC
CDR3: CASSPQSGGNEQFF
D: TRBD2
V: TRBV7-9
size: .
J: TRBJ2-1

DNA: TGTGCCAGCAGCCAAACTTTCGGGACAGCGGAAAAACTGTTTTTT
CDR3: CASSQTFGTAEKLFF
D: TRBD1
V: TRBV4-2
size: .
J: TRBJ1-4

DNA: TGTGCCAGCAGCAGGACTAGGGGGGCGGGGACCCAGTACTTC
CDR3: CASSRTRGAGTQYF
D: .
V: TRBV7-3
size: once
J: TRBJ2-5

DNA: TGTGCCAGCAGCGACCACAGGGGCTACAATGAGCAGTTCTTC
CDR3: CASSDHRGYNEQFF
D: TRBD1
V: TRBV7-9
size: once
J: TRBJ2-1

DNA: TGTGCCAGCAGTCTTTGGACAGGGACATTCGATACGCAGTATTTT
CDR3: CASSLWTGTFDTQYF
D: TRBD1
V: TRBV28
size: .
J: TRBJ2-3

DNA: TGTGCCAGCAGTTCACAGGTACCCTATGGCTACACCTTC
CDR3: CASSSQVPYGYTF
D: .
V: TRBV2
size: .
J: TRBJ1-2

DNA: TGTGCCAGCAGCGTAAGTGGACATAGCAATCAGCCCCAGCATTTT
CDR3: CASSVSGHSNQPQHF
D: .
V: TRBV7-9
size: .
J: TRBJ1-5

DNA: TGTGCTAGTGGGATACAGGGGGCGGTCAATGAGCAGTTCTTC
CDR3: CASGIQGAVNEQFF
D: TRBD1
V: TRBV12-5
size: .
J: TRBJ2-1

DNA: TGTGCCAGCAGCTTAGCAGGGACAGGGGTAGCTTCTGAGCAGTTCTTC
CDR3: CASSLAGTGVASEQFF
D: TRBD1
V: TRBV7-2
size: .
J: TRBJ2-1

DNA: TGTGCCAGCTCACCACTAGCGGGTTCAACCTTCACAGATACGCAGTATTTT
CDR3: CASSPLAGSTFTDTQYF
D: TRBD2
V: TRBV18
size: .
J: TRBJ2-3

DNA: TGTGCCAGCAGTCTCGGACAGGGGGCTTGGGAGACCCAGTACTTC
CDR3: CASSLGQGAWETQYF
D: TRBD1
V: TRBV6-2/TRBV6-3
size: once
J: TRBJ2-5

DNA: TGTGCCTGGACGATAGGACTTGGAACCCTCCACTTT
CDR3: CAWTIGLGTLHF
D: .
V: TRBV30
size: .
J: TRBJ1-6

DNA: TGTGCCAGCAGCATACCGAGGGGGCTCTATGGCTACACCTTC
CDR3: CASSIPRGLYGYTF
D: TRBD1
V: TRBV11-2
size: .
J: TRBJ1-2

DNA: TGTGCCAGCAGTTTCGGCTACGAGCAGTACTTC
CDR3: CASSFGYEQYF
D: .
V: TRBV12-3/TRBV12-4
size: .
J: TRBJ2-7

DNA: TGTGCCAGCAACCTTGACGGATTCACAGATACGCAGTATTTT
CDR3: CASNLDGFTDTQYF
D: .
V: TRBV6-5
size: .
J: TRBJ2-3

DNA: TGTGCCAGCAGCTTGGAGTTTGGGAGAGAGACCCAGTACTTC
CDR3: CASSLEFGRETQYF
D: .
V: TRBV5-5
size: .
J: TRBJ2-5

DNA: TGCGCCAGCAGCCACTCCGGACAGGCTAGCGCCGGGGAGCTGTTTTTT
CDR3: CASSHSGQASAGELFF
D: .
V: TRBV4-3
size: .
J: TRBJ2-2

DNA: TGTGCCAGCAGCCAAGTAGCGCCGGGACATTTGAACACTGAAGCTTTCTTT
CDR3: CASSQVAPGHLNTEAFF
D: .
V: TRBV3-1/TRBV3-2
size: .
J: TRBJ1-1

DNA: TGTGCCTGGACCTACCCGGGACCGGCCCAATACGAGCAGTACTTC
CDR3: CAWTYPGPAQYEQYF
D: .
V: TRBV30
size: once
J: TRBJ2-7

DNA: TGTGCCAGCAGCCGACAGGGACTGAACACTGAAGCTTTCTTT
CDR3: CASSRQGLNTEAFF
D: TRBD1
V: TRBV2
size: .
J: TRBJ1-1

DNA: TGCGCCAGCAGTGAGTTTGCCTACACTGAAGCTTTCTTT
CDR3: CASSEFAYTEAFF
D: .
V: TRBV10-2
size: few
J: TRBJ1-1

DNA: TGTGCCAGCAGCTCAACAGGGGGCAGTACAGATACGCAGTATTTT
CDR3: CASSSTGGSTDTQYF
D: TRBD1
V: TRBV9
size: .
J: TRBJ2-3

DNA: TGCAGCGTTGGAGAGGGACCCGGCTACTCCTACGAGCAGTACTTC
CDR3: CSVGEGPGYSYEQYF
D: .
V: TRBV29-1
size: .
J: TRBJ2-7

DNA: TGTGCCAGCAGTTACTCGAAGAATAGGGGGCTTGGCTACACCTTC
CDR3: CASSYSKNRGLGYTF
D: TRBD1
V: TRBV6-5
size: .
J: TRBJ1-2

DNA: TGTGCCAGTGCTCAGACCCTCCTCACTGAAGCTTTCTTT
CDR3: CASAQTLLTEAFF
D: .
V: TRBV19
size: .
J: TRBJ1-1

DNA: TGTGCCAGCAGGCGCTCTCTCGTAGCGGCGAACACCGGGGAGCTGTTTTTT
CDR3: CASRRSLVAANTGELFF
D: .
V: TRBV2
size: .
J: TRBJ2-2

DNA: TGCGCCAGCAGTCAATCTGGGGGCCCTGGTAACTTC
CDR3: CASSQSGGPGNF
D: .
V: TRBV23-1
size: .
J: TRBJ2-7

DNA: TGTGCCAGCAGCTTGGGGCCTACTAATGAAAAACTGTTTTTT
CDR3: CASSLGPTNEKLFF
D: .
V: TRBV11-2
size: .
J: TRBJ1-4

DNA: TGCGCCAGCAGCCATATACAGGGCTACGAGCAGTACTTC
CDR3: CASSHIQGYEQYF
D: .
V: TRBV4-3
size: .
J: TRBJ2-7

DNA: TGTGCCAGCGGCTTCGGGGGCTTTTACAATGAGCAGTTCTTC
CDR3: CASGFGGFYNEQFF
D: .
V: TRBV3-1/TRBV3-2
size: .
J: TRBJ2-1

DNA: TGTGCCATCAGTGAGTCGTGGTCTAGCGTGCGCGGCACAGATACGCAGTATTTT
CDR3: CAISESWSSVRGTDTQYF
D: .
V: TRBV10-3
size: .
J: TRBJ2-3

DNA: TGTGCCACCCGGACAGGGCTGAGCAATCAGCCCCAGCATTTT
CDR3: CATRTGLSNQPQHF
D: TRBD1
V: TRBV2
size: once
J: TRBJ1-5

DNA: TGTGCCAGCTCACCCGTGGGCTCGAGCTATGGCTACACCTTC
CDR3: CASSPVGSSYGYTF
D: .
V: TRBV18
size: .
J: TRBJ1-2

DNA: TGTGCCAGTAGTATGTCCGTGAACACTGAAGCTTTCTTT
CDR3: CASSMSVNTEAFF
D: .
V: TRBV19
size: .
J: TRBJ1-1

DNA: TGTGCCAGCAAGGTTACCGTATACACTGAAGCTTTCTTT
CDR3: CASKVTVYTEAFF
D: .
V: TRBV6-5
size: .
J: TRBJ1-1

DNA: TGTGCCAGCAGCAAAGCGCTTCACGGCGACAGGGGCGGCACAGATACGCAGTATTTT
CDR3: CASSKALHGDRGGTDTQYF
D: .
V: TRBV21-1
size: .
J: TRBJ2-3

DNA: TGTGCCAGTAGTACGCGTATCGGGGAAAAGCAGTTCTTC
CDR3: CASSTRIGEKQFF
D: .
V: TRBV19
size: .
J: TRBJ2-1

DNA: TGTGCCAGTAGTATAAATTCCCGGGAAAGGGGGAACACTGAAGCTTTCTTT
CDR3: CASSINSRERGNTEAFF
D: .
V: TRBV19
size: once
J: TRBJ1-1

DNA: TGTGCCGTTCAAACCAGGACAGGGCCTCCGGGCTACACCTTC
CDR3: CAVQTRTGPPGYTF
D: TRBD1
V: TRBV6-5
size: .
J: TRBJ1-2

DNA: TGTGCCAGCAGCCCAGGGGGCGGTTATACAGATACGCAGTATTTT
CDR3: CASSPGGGYTDTQYF
D: TRBD1
V: TRBV7-9
size: .
J: TRBJ2-3

DNA: TGTGCCAGCAGCTTAGACGGACGTGGCCGCGGCACAGATACGCAGTATTTT
CDR3: CASSLDGRGRGTDTQYF
D: .
V: TRBV7-9
size: .
J: TRBJ2-3

DNA: TGTGCCACCAGCAGAGATTATTCAGGGGGCAGGAACACTGAAGCTTTCTTT
CDR3: CATSRDYSGGRNTEAFF
D: TRBD1
V: TRBV15
size: .
J: TRBJ1-1

DNA: TGTGCCAGTAGTATAGGGACAGCCTACGAGCAGTACTTC
CDR3: CASSIGTAYEQYF
D: .
V: TRBV19
size: .
J: TRBJ2-7

DNA: TGTGCCAGCAGGCGTACCGGGACTAGCGGCTTGGAGCAGTACTTC
CDR3: CASRRTGTSGLEQYF
D: TRBD2
V: TRBV6-5
size: few
J: TRBJ2-7

DNA: TGTGCCAGCAGCTTAGAGTTTTTAGGAGGTCTGAACACTGAAGCTTTCTTT
CDR3: CASSLEFLGGLNTEAFF
D: .
V: TRBV11-2
size: .
J: TRBJ1-1

DNA: TGTGCCAGCAGGACGGACGGGAGCTCCTACGAGCAGTACTTC
CDR3: CASRTDGSSYEQYF
D: .
V: TRBV2
size: .
J: TRBJ2-7

DNA: TGTGCCAGCAGCCTGATCTACGAGCAGTACTTC
CDR3: CASSLIYEQYF
D: .
V: TRBV5-8
size: .
J: TRBJ2-7

DNA: TGTGCCTGGAGTATGAGCGGGGGGGCCCTGGAGACCCAGTACTTC
CDR3: CAWSMSGGALETQYF
D: TRBD2
V: TRBV30
size: .
J: TRBJ2-5

DNA: TGTGCCAGCACGCGTCCAGGGGGACGGGGTGGGGGCTACACCTTC
CDR3: CASTRPGGRGGGYTF
D: TRBD1
V: TRBV28
size: .
J: TRBJ1-2

DNA: TGTGCCAGCAGCGACGCAGGGTCGAGCAATCAGCCCCAGCATTTT
CDR3: CASSDAGSSNQPQHF
D: .
V: TRBV9
size: .
J: TRBJ1-5

DNA: TGTGCCAGCAGCTCCCCCCGGCCTGGGGCCAACGTCCTGACTTTC
CDR3: CASSSPRPGANVLTF
D: .
V: TRBV7-3
size: .
J: TRBJ2-6